Shown below are 27 T cell receptor beta chains from a single sample sequenced in a study of technical replicates of blood from several donors. Assay: immunoSEQ multiplex PCR; the TCRdb copy retains only in-frame clones and omits some. The sample has about 85,000 clones, around 94% seen once. The sequenced sample consisted of T cells isolated from PBMCs. The receptors were gathered from a human donor in good health.

The V gene is TRBV11-3, the J gene TRBJ2-3, with D perhaps TRBD2 (7 bases). Germline values: CDR1 SGHNT, CDR2 YENEEA. CDR3 length: 17 amino acids. V was clipped by 1 base and J by 6 bases, with 20 bases between them. Written as DNA, the CDR3 is TGTGCCAGCAGCTTAGTTTCGGGGGGCGGGGGTTGGGATACGCAGTATTTT. Protein sequence: CASSLVSGGGGWDTQYF.

The chain couples TRBV2 to TRBJ2-7, with a weak D call TRBD1 (5 bases). The V and J ends lost 4 bases and 5 bases respectively, with 15 bases between them. There are 14 residues in the CDR3. Germline CDR1 reads SNHLY; CDR2 reads FYNNEI. The CDR3 sequence is CASSGSGPFNEQYF. DNA of the CDR3: TGTGCCAGCAGTGGGTCAGGGCCTTTTAACGAGCAGTACTTC.

CDR3 amino acids: CASSTPGQGTNYGYTF. The DNA of the CDR3 is TGTGCCAGCAGCACCCCCGGACAGGGGACTAACTATGGCTACACCTTC. J is TRBJ1-2 and V is TRBV9, with 9 bases aligning to TRBD1. Germline V gives CDR1 SGDLS, CDR2 YYNGEE. This CDR3 comprises 16 residues. Germline trimming cut 4 bases from V and 0 bases from J; bases unmatched to any gene: 7. Full variable domain (outside the CDR3, taken from reference TRBV9 and TRBJ1-2): DSGVTQTPKHLITATGQRVTLRCSPRSGDLSVYWYQQSLDQGLQFLIQYYNGEERAKGNILERFSAQQFPDLHSELNLSSLELGDSALYFCASSTPGQGTNYGYTFGSGTRLTVV.

Note on this clone: The identical CDR3 is also encoded by other nucleotide sequences in the sample. The chain links TRBV9 to TRBJ1-1; D is unclear. Per germline, CDR1 SGDLS and CDR2 YYNGEE. Trimming stripped 0 bases from V and 6 bases from J, with 9 bases between. There are 13 residues in the CDR3. CDR3 protein: CASSVGRGSEAFF. In DNA form, the CDR3 reads TGTGCCAGCAGCGTAGGGCGCGGTTCTGAAGCTTTCTTT.

V and J are TRBV28 and TRBJ2-1; 7 nucleotides align to TRBD1. The V gene's germline CDR1 is MDHEN and CDR2 SYDVKM. V shed 6 bases, J shed 6 bases, and the junction held 11 bases outside the gene matches. This CDR3 contains 15 residues. The CDR3: CASSRTGDKGNEQFF. In DNA form, the CDR3 reads TGTGCCAGCAGCCGAACAGGGGATAAAGGCAATGAGCAGTTCTTC.

In regard to this clone: The same CDR3 is also encoded by other DNA sequences in this sample. The CDR3 sequence is CASSSGGSYNEQFF. The CDR3 DNA reads TGTGCCAGCAGTTCAGGGGGCTCCTACAATGAGCAGTTCTTC. The gene calls are TRBV27 and TRBJ2-1; 7 bases line up with TRBD1. This CDR3 spans 14 amino acids. The V gene end was trimmed by 4 bases and the J gene end by 0 bases; junction bases not matched to a gene: 0. The germline gives CDR1 MNHEY, CDR2 SMNVEV (reference sequence).

The genes are TRBV2 and TRBJ1-1; D perhaps matches TRBD1 (6 bases). V dropped 0 bases and J dropped 2 bases, with 7 bases sitting between them. This CDR3 is 14 amino acids long. Germline values: CDR1 SNHLY, CDR2 FYNNEI. The CDR3 here is CASSEAGANTEAFF. The CDR3 nucleotides are TGTGCCAGCAGTGAAGCGGGGGCCAACACTGAAGCTTTCTTT.

The chain has TRBV18 and TRBJ2-1; 14 bases line up with TRBD2. The CDR3 runs 17 residues. Trimming at V came to 0 bases and at J to 6 bases, leaving 4 bases not matched to a gene. CDR1 and CDR2 from the germline V gene are KGHSH and LQKENI. The CDR3 is CASSPPETSGRANEQFF. CDR3 in DNA: TGTGCCAGCTCACCACCGGAGACTAGCGGGAGGGCCAATGAGCAGTTCTTC. Full variable domain (missing parts from reference TRBV18 and TRBJ2-1): NAGVMQNPRHLVRRRGQEARLRCSPMKGHSHVYWYRQLPEEGLKFMVYLQKENIIDESGMPKERFSAEFPKEGPSILRIQQVVRGDSAAYFCASSPPETSGRANEQFFGPGTRLTVL.

CDR3 DNA: TGTGCCAGCAGCCAAGGGCGGCGGGGGGGCGATACGCAGTATTTT. This translates into CASSQGRRGGDTQYF. This chain connects TRBV4-2 to TRBJ2-3; 9 nucleotides agree with TRBD2. This CDR3 is built from 15 residues. V trimming: 1 base; J trimming: 6 bases; junction bases outside the gene matches: 5. The germline CDR1 and CDR2 sequences are LGHNA and YNFKEQ.

J is TRBJ2-3 and V is TRBV19, with D possibly being TRBD2 (5 bases). V was trimmed by 6 bases and J by 4 bases, leaving 5 bases between them. CDR3 length: 11 residues. Per the germline V gene, CDR1 is LNHDA and CDR2 is SQIVND (reference sequence). The CDR3 here is CASSGADTQYF. As DNA, the CDR3 is TGTGCCAGTAGCGGGGCAGATACGCAGTATTTT.

The chain employs TRBV19 and TRBJ2-1; 9 bases align to TRBD2. The CDR3 is 15 residues long. V lost 1 base to trimming and J lost 6 bases; unmatched junction nucleotides: 4. The germline gives CDR1 LNHDA, CDR2 SQIVND (reference sequence). The CDR3 loop reads CASSIVAGVGNEQFF. The CDR3 nucleotides are TGTGCCAGTAGTATAGTAGCGGGAGTAGGCAATGAGCAGTTCTTC.

The chain joins TRBV6-5 to TRBJ2-7, with unresolved D. The CDR3 totals 13 residues. V was pared by 4 bases and J by 4 bases, with 11 bases between. Looked up from germline, CDR1 is MNHEY and CDR2 is SVGAGI. This CDR3 reads CASSLGRSYEQYF. The CDR3 region has the DNA TGTGCCAGCAGTTTAGGCCGGAGTTACGAGCAGTACTTC.

J is TRBJ2-7 and V is TRBV7-9; 9 bases are a match to TRBD1. CDR1 SEHNR and CDR2 FQNEAQ come from the germline V gene (reference sequence). CDR3 length: 14 residues. V trimming: 3 bases; J trimming: 5 bases; junction bases outside the gene matches: 5. The CDR3 here is CASSFDWDRDEQYF. The CDR3 DNA is TGTGCCAGCAGCTTCGACTGGGACAGGGACGAGCAGTACTTC.

V gene TRBV6-1 combines with J gene TRBJ2-7; D possibly corresponds to TRBD2 (5 bases). The V gene's germline CDR1 is MNHNS and CDR2 SASEGT. The length of the CDR3 is 12 residues. The ends were cut back, 6 bases at V and 4 bases at J, with 10 bases in the middle. The CDR3, as DNA: TGTGCCAGCAGGGACTTGGGGTACGAGCAGTACTTC. It translates to CASRDLGYEQYF.

V usage is TRBV5-1 and J usage is TRBJ2-5, with TRBD2 matching 11 bases. Trimming cost V 2 bases and J 3 bases; bases outside gene matches: 6. CDR1 and CDR2 (germline): SGHRS, YFSETQ. CDR3 length equals 16 residues. CDR3 coding DNA: TGCGCCAGCAGCTTTACACTAGCGGGGGCCGAAGAGACCCAGTACTTC. The encoded protein is CASSFTLAGAEETQYF.

The J gene is TRBJ1-5, the V gene TRBV12-5, with 9 positions matching TRBD1. This CDR3 region has 16 residues. Germline CDR1 is LGHNT and CDR2 is FRNRAP. V lost 1 base to trimming and J lost 4 bases; unmatched junction nucleotides: 5. The CDR3: CASGLGRTGVNQPQHF. In DNA, the CDR3 is TGTGCTAGTGGTTTGGGAAGGACAGGGGTAAATCAGCCCCAGCATTTT.

This chain joins TRBV5-6 and TRBJ2-1, with a possible D match to TRBD2 (7 bases). The V and J ends lost 2 bases and 6 bases respectively, with 21 bases between them. CDR3 length equals 17 residues. The germline V gene has CDR1 SGHDT and CDR2 YYEEEE. The CDR3 sequence is CASSLVLAGRGGNEQFF. The CDR3 DNA is TGTGCCAGCAGCTTAGTTCTGGCAGGGAGGGGGGGCAATGAGCAGTTCTTC.

This chain connects TRBV19 to TRBJ2-7; 7 positions match TRBD1. J gave up 6 bases and V 1 base, and 9 bases lay outside the gene matches. Germline-derived CDR1 and CDR2 are LNHDA and SQIVND (reference sequence). This CDR3 has 15 amino acids. The CDR3 spells CASSIAHRGLGEQYF. Written as DNA, the CDR3 is TGTGCCAGTAGTATAGCCCACAGGGGTCTCGGCGAGCAGTACTTC.

This chain links TRBV6-5 with TRBJ1-1, with 7 bases lining up with TRBD1. Trimming cost V 7 bases and J 7 bases; bases outside gene matches: 9. Germline V gene data show CDR1 as MNHEY and CDR2 as SVGAGI. CDR3 length: 13 amino acids. CDR3 sequence: CASTRGPFDEAFF. In DNA form, the CDR3 reads TGTGCCAGCACTAGGGGGCCTTTCGATGAAGCTTTCTTT.

This clone was picked up one time. The chain uses TRBV28 and TRBJ2-5; 7 bases map to TRBD1. The CDR3 is 13 residues long. Germline lookup yields CDR1 MDHEN and CDR2 SYDVKM. J was trimmed by 0 bases and V by 11 bases; bases with no gene match: 6. The CDR3, as DNA: TGTGCCGTTGGGCAGGGGGACCAAGAGACCCAGTACTTC. Its translation is CAVGQGDQETQYF.

This chain links TRBV7-9 with TRBJ1-4; a possible D gene is TRBD1 (6 bases). V lost 4 bases and J lost 8, with 17 bases in between. This CDR3 spans 15 amino acids. Germline V CDR1 and CDR2: SEHNR, FQNEAQ (reference sequence). The DNA for the CDR3 is TGTGCCAGCAGCTGGTCCAGAGGGGGTCTGGAAAAACTGTTTTTT. Translated, it gives CASSWSRGGLEKLFF. The full variable domain, its missing parts supplied by reference TRBV7-9 and TRBJ1-4, is DTGVSQNPRHKITKRGQNVTFRCDPISEHNRLYWYRQTLGQGPEFLTYFQNEAQLEKSRLLSDRFSAERPKGSFSTLEIQRTEQGDSAMYLCASSWSRGGLEKLFFGSGTQLSVL.

The CDR3 coding sequence is TGTGCCCGGACAGATTCCTCTGGAAACACCATATATTTT. It yields the protein CARTDSSGNTIYF. This sequence joins TRBV30 and TRBJ1-3; TRBD1 might be the D (6 bases). This CDR3 has 13 residues. Germline lookup yields CDR1 GTSNPN and CDR2 SVGIG (reference sequence). V gave up 8 bases and J gave up 0 bases, with 11 bases separating them.

V and J are TRBV18 and TRBJ2-1; 7 positions match TRBD2. Looked up from germline, CDR1 is KGHSH and CDR2 is LQKENI. The CDR3 covers 17 residues. V lost 1 base to trimming and J lost 3 bases; unmatched junction nucleotides: 9. The CDR3 spells CASSPLRPSGSYNEQFF. Here the CDR3 DNA reads TGTGCCAGCTCACCACTTCGTCCTAGCGGTAGCTACAATGAGCAGTTCTTC. The full variable domain, in which reference TRBV18 and TRBJ2-1 provide the parts outside the CDR3, is NAGVMQNPRHLVRRRGQEARLRCSPMKGHSHVYWYRQLPEEGLKFMVYLQKENIIDESGMPKERFSAEFPKEGPSILRIQQVVRGDSAAYFCASSPLRPSGSYNEQFFGPGTRLTVL.

This chain's CDR3 is CAISVGQGGDTQYF. CDR3 nucleotide sequence: TGTGCCATCAGTGTGGGACAGGGAGGAGATACGCAGTATTTT. The chain links TRBV10-3 to TRBJ2-3; 9 bases align to TRBD1. This CDR3 comprises 14 residues. With V trimmed by 4 bases and J by 5 bases, 4 bases remained unmatched. Per the germline V gene, CDR1 is ENHRY and CDR2 is SYGVKD.

The V and J genes are TRBV4-2 and TRBJ1-1; 7 nucleotides agree with TRBD1. CDR3 length: 15 residues. Germline CDR1 LGHNA, CDR2 YNFKEQ. Losses at the gene ends were 0 bases for V and 4 bases for J; bases not matched to a gene: 5. The CDR3 loop is CASSQDRAGGTEAFF. The CDR3 DNA reads TGTGCCAGCAGCCAAGATAGGGCAGGGGGCACTGAAGCTTTCTTT.

This rearrangement joins TRBV5-4 to TRBJ1-5; 11 nucleotides match TRBD1. Germline assignment: CDR1 SGHNT and CDR2 YYREEE (reference sequence). J was trimmed by 9 bases and V by 2 bases; bases with no gene match: 13. The length of the CDR3 is 17 residues. The CDR3 loop is CASSFGTGGHPTGPQHF. CDR3 nucleotide sequence: TGTGCCAGCAGCTTCGGGACAGGGGGACACCCTACGGGGCCCCAGCATTTT.

This clone has a single count. The genes are TRBV15 and TRBJ1-1; D gene uncertain. The CDR3 is 13 amino acids. The ends were cut back, 4 bases at V and 1 base at J, with 7 bases in the middle. Germline assignment: CDR1 LNHNV and CDR2 YYDKDF (reference sequence). Here the CDR3 DNA reads TGTGCCACCAGCATTACGGGGAACACTGAAGCTTTCTTT. Residues: CATSITGNTEAFF.